This T cell receptor beta chain appears in the sequencing data of a study of T cell repertoires in ileal Crohn's disease. At the level of the study: Postoperative therapy was given to about half: approximately 10 thiopurines, 18 anti-TNF agents.

Overall study results and limits: Endoscopic recurrence occurred in every patient whose clonality exceeded 26.8%. The median delay to postoperative endoscopy was 6.9 months. Compared with non-smokers, active smokers at surgery showed more clonal expansions.

Using immunoSEQ multiplex PCR, the repertoire was profiled, and TCRdb retains in-frame clones only, with some absent. This sample has 15,000 to 20,000 clones; 72% occur once, and the top ten carry over 3.5%. Comment on this clone: The target antigen is unknown.

The time point: neoterminal ileum biopsy at postoperative endoscopy, about 6 months after surgery. This receptor was taken from an adult with Crohn's disease. The sequenced sample was ileal tissue.

The CDR3 DNA reads TGTGCCAGCAGCTTGACGGGAGAGACCCAGTACTTC. It encodes CASSLTGETQYF. J is TRBJ2-5 and V is TRBV5-6; D uncertain. This CDR3 is 12 amino acids long. The V and J ends lost 1 base and 4 bases respectively, with 5 bases between them. Germline-derived CDR1 and CDR2 are SGHDT and YYEEEE.